The 18 T cell receptor beta chains below all came from one sample that was sequenced in a study of blood T cell repertoires in COVID-19. Only in-frame clones appear in the TCRdb table, and some are missing; sequencing was by immunoSEQ multiplex PCR. The sample has 250,000 to 300,000 clones, approximately 88% seen once; the top ten hold less than 2%. Sequenced sample: PBMCs or T cells enriched from blood (not recorded which). The origin of the receptors is a woman aged 40 to 50 who had recovered from COVID-19.

V usage is TRBV2 and J usage is TRBJ1-6; weak D call: TRBD1 (6 bases). Trimming took off 2 bases at V and 10 bases at J, with 15 bases between the two ends. Germline CDR1 and CDR2: SNHLY and FYNNEI. The CDR3 extends over 15 amino acids. CDR3 protein: CASSETDSTGSPLHF. For the CDR3, the DNA is TGTGCCAGCAGTGAAACGGACAGCACCGGATCACCCCTCCACTTT. Using reference TRBV2 and TRBJ1-6 for the parts outside the CDR3, the full variable domain is EPEVTQTPSHQVTQMGQEVILRCVPISNHLYFYWYRQILGQKVEFLVSFYNNEISEKSEIFDDQFSVERPDGSNFTLKIRSTKLEDSAMYFCASSETDSTGSPLHFGNGTRLTVT.

This chain connects TRBV18 to TRBJ1-3; D possibly corresponds to TRBD1 (5 bases). Between the trimmed V and J ends, which lost 3 bases and 2 bases, there was a span of 11 bases. The CDR3 contains 15 residues. Germline-derived CDR1 and CDR2 are KGHSH and LQKENI. In DNA, the CDR3 is TGTGCCAGCTCACCGGGGGGAGCGGCTGGAAACACCATATATTTT. Translation gives CASSPGGAAGNTIYF.

This rearrangement joins TRBV19 to TRBJ1-1; 9 positions agree with TRBD1. V gave up 7 bases and J gave up 0 bases; unmatched junction bases: 6. Germline lookup yields CDR1 LNHDA and CDR2 SQIVND (reference sequence). There are 15 residues in the CDR3. CDR3 sequence (DNA): TGTGCCAGTACCGAGGGACAGGGCATGAACACTGAAGCTTTCTTT. Translation gives CASTEGQGMNTEAFF.

The chain links TRBV11-2 to TRBJ2-5, with 7 bases aligning to TRBD1. This CDR3 contains 18 residues. The V segment lost 1 base and the J segment 1 base; nucleotides outside the gene matches: 12. CDR1 and CDR2 from the germline V gene are SGHAT and FQNNGV. This CDR3 is CASSLAPRNRGRQETQYF. CDR3 bases: TGTGCCAGCAGCTTAGCTCCAAGGAACAGGGGCCGCCAAGAGACCCAGTACTTC.

The chain couples TRBV5-1 to TRBJ1-1; TRBD1 matches at 7 bases. The V segment lost 1 base and the J segment 8 bases; nucleotides outside the gene matches: 5. The CDR3 runs 13 residues. CDR1 is SGHRS and CDR2 is YFSETQ in the germline V gene. The CDR3 nucleotides read TGCGCCAGCAGCTTGTCCTACAGGGGAGAAGCTTTCTTT. Its protein is CASSLSYRGEAFF.

V usage is TRBV21-1 and J usage is TRBJ1-5. TRBV21-1 is a documented pseudogene. CDR3 length: 14 amino acids. The CDR3, as DNA: TGTGCCAGCATCGACTATGGGGGCAATCAGCCCCAGCATTTT. As protein: CASIDYGGNQPQHF.

V and J are TRBV5-1 and TRBJ2-5; no clear D gene. The CDR3 runs to 12 residues. V was cut by 0 bases and J by 3 bases, with 3 bases left in between. The germline V gene has CDR1 SGHRS and CDR2 YFSETQ. The CDR3 loop reads CASSLVEETQYF. The CDR3 DNA is TGCGCCAGCAGCTTGGTCGAAGAGACCCAGTACTTC.

The rearrangement joins TRBV28 to TRBJ1-2; 7 positions agree with TRBD1. CDR3 length: 16 amino acids. Unmatched junction bases numbered 10, after V lost 3 bases and J lost 3 bases. Germline assignment: CDR1 MDHEN and CDR2 SYDVKM. CDR3 amino acids: CASSFRWGQGDYGYTF. CDR3 DNA sequence: TGTGCCAGCAGTTTTCGATGGGGCCAGGGGGACTATGGCTACACCTTC.

The chain joins TRBV30 to TRBJ2-7; maybe TRBD2 (5 bases). The V gene's germline CDR1 is GTSNPN and CDR2 SVGIG (reference sequence). The V end was cut by 2 bases, the J end by 4 bases, with 9 bases between. CDR3 length: 12 residues. The CDR3 is CAWSRGIYEQYF. DNA of the CDR3: TGTGCCTGGAGTCGAGGGATTTACGAGCAGTACTTC. The whole variable domain, filled in from reference TRBV30 and TRBJ2-7, reads SQTIHQWPATLVQPVGSPLSLECTVEGTSNPNLYWYRQAAGRGLQLLFYSVGIGQISSEVPQNLSASRPQDRQFILSSKKLLLSDSGFYLCAWSRGIYEQYFGPGTRLTVT.

The gene calls are TRBV4-2 and TRBJ2-3, with D perhaps TRBD2 (5 bases). The CDR3 sequence is 16 residues long. Germline V gene sequence: CDR1 LGHNA, CDR2 YNFKEQ. Trimming cost V 0 bases and J 0 bases, with 10 bases left between them. The CDR3 spells CASSQERAGSTDTQYF. The DNA of the CDR3 is TGTGCCAGCAGCCAAGAGAGGGCGGGTAGCACAGATACGCAGTATTTT.

This chain joins TRBV10-3 and TRBJ1-5, with 10 bases matching TRBD1. The CDR3 runs to 18 residues. Germline V gene sequence: CDR1 ENHRY, CDR2 SYGVKD. The V gene end was trimmed by 3 bases and the J gene end by 1 base; junction bases not matched to a gene: 9. The CDR3 sequence: CAISDAGTGVESNQPQHF. The DNA of the CDR3 is TGTGCCATCAGTGACGCCGGGACAGGGGTGGAGAGCAATCAGCCCCAGCATTTT.

The genes are TRBV7-9 and TRBJ1-1; D gene ambiguous. V gave up 3 bases and J gave up 1 base, with 3 bases separating them. Germline V gives CDR1 SEHNR, CDR2 FQNEAQ (reference sequence). This CDR3 comprises 12 residues. CDR3 DNA: TGTGCCAGCAGCTTCAAGAACACTGAAGCTTTCTTT. As protein: CASSFKNTEAFF.

This chain uses TRBV6-5 with TRBJ1-6; maybe TRBD1 (5 bases). Trimming took off 8 bases at V and 8 bases at J, with 13 bases between the two ends. CDR3 length: 13 residues. Germline CDR1 is MNHEY and CDR2 is SVGAGI. CDR3 region: CASGGKIDSPLHF. The CDR3 nucleotides read TGTGCCAGCGGGGGGAAGATAGATTCACCCCTCCACTTT.

This clone was observed a handful of times. The rearrangement joins TRBV7-2 to TRBJ1-5; D remains ambiguous. CDR3 size: 13 residues. Trimming shortened V by 1 base and J by 11 bases, and 12 bases separated the two germline ends. Germline V lookup: CDR1 SGHTA, CDR2 FQGNSA. In DNA, the CDR3 is TGTGCCAGCAGCTTAGGAGACTCGGCGGCCCAGCATTTT. This translates into CASSLGDSAAQHF.

V is TRBV30 and J is TRBJ2-7, with 8 bases matching TRBD1. Unmatched junction bases numbered 3, after V lost 5 bases and J lost 3 bases. The germline CDR1 and CDR2 sequences are GTSNPN and SVGIG (reference sequence). The CDR3 is made up of 12 amino acids. The chain's CDR3 is CAWGQGHYEQYF. The DNA of the CDR3 is TGTGCCTGGGGACAGGGTCACTACGAGCAGTACTTC.

This sequence joins TRBV11-3 and TRBJ1-5; TRBD1 might be the D (6 bases). The V gene lost 9 bases and the J gene lost 4 bases, with 10 bases spanning the gap. Germline CDR1 and CDR2: SGHNT and YENEEA. The length of the CDR3 is 12 residues. CDR3 amino acids: CARAQGNQPQHF. The CDR3 nucleotides are TGTGCCAGAGCCCAGGGGAATCAGCCCCAGCATTTT.

This rearrangement joins TRBV7-9 to TRBJ1-1; 7 bases line up with TRBD1. This CDR3 comprises 15 residues. Germline V gene lookup returns CDR1 SEHNR and CDR2 FQNEAQ (reference sequence). J gave up 8 bases and V 5 bases, and 14 bases lay outside the gene matches. CDR3 sequence reads: CASSPKAIRDSEAFF. CDR3 nucleotide sequence: TGTGCCAGCAGCCCCAAAGCTATACGGGACAGCGAAGCTTTCTTT.

V gene TRBV27 combines with J gene TRBJ1-1, with D unclear. There are 10 residues in the CDR3. V lost 6 bases and J lost 7, with 6 bases in between. The germline V gene has CDR1 MNHEY and CDR2 SMNVEV (reference sequence). CDR3 residues: CASRGSEAFF. Here the CDR3 DNA reads TGTGCCAGCAGGGGCAGTGAAGCTTTCTTT.